This T cell receptor (beta chain) was sequenced during a study of identical twins. A universal primer site was created by template switching, with the cDNA bearing unique molecular identifiers. TCRdb redid the calling of the 5' RACE reads with MiXCR, one entry per CDR3 protein. The table lists 350,000 or so distinct CDR3 sequences, 8.5% to 10% of them singletons. V was trimmed by 5 bases and J by 9 bases, leaving 14 bases between them. This CDR3 region has 13 residues. Germline V CDR1 and CDR2: LGHDT, YNNKEL (reference sequence). Only a few counts were recorded for this clonotype. Its antigen is currently unknown. Study-wide points: Findings came from cross-sectional statistics, without long-term follow-up of donors. With monozygotic twins, out-of-frame TCR alpha sharing exceeded what models estimated. The study found weaker excess twin sharing in beta out-of-frame sequences.

The specimen sequenced was naive T cells sorted from blood. The receptor's source is a woman aged 45 to 65 in good health. The chain carries TRBV3-1 and TRBJ2-1, with unresolved D. Here the CDR3 DNA reads TGTGCCAGCAGCTCCCATCCTTCGGGTGAGCAGTTCTTC. Its translation is CASSSHPSGEQFF.